This T cell receptor (beta chain) was recovered during a study of blood T cell repertoires in COVID-19. At the level of the study: The study drew acute and convalescent COVID-19 samples from the United States, Italy and Spain. PBMCs, B-cell-depleted T cells, or T cells were the source of the cDNA or gDNA that made up the material.

This clone was seen only a few times. The repertoire was sequenced with immunoSEQ multiplex PCR; TCRdb's copy has only in-frame clones and lacks some. The sample yields some 500,000 clones, roughly 89% seen once. The sequenced sample was peripheral blood. The TCR was taken from a woman aged 50 to 60 with COVID-19, enrolled during active disease.

CDR3 nucleotide sequence: TGCGCCAGCCGCCGGGACAGTAGCGATGGCTACACCTTC. Amino acid sequence: CASRRDSSDGYTF. The V gene is TRBV23-1, the J gene TRBJ1-2; 7 bases are a match to TRBD1. TRBV23-1 is filed as an ORF, its function uncertain. V lost 8 bases, J lost 6 bases, and 9 bases stayed unmatched. This CDR3 contains 13 residues.